These 7 T cell receptor beta chains were all obtained from the same sample, sequenced in a study of blood T cell repertoires in COVID-19. The assay was immunoSEQ multiplex PCR, and TCRdb's table has in-frame clones only and misses some. Counted here are 300,000 to 400,000 clones, roughly 84% occurring once; the ten biggest clones make up 1%. Sequencing was done on a sample of peripheral blood. The receptors were gathered from a man aged 50-59 years with active or convalescent COVID-19.

The V and J genes are TRBV18 and TRBJ1-4; D is unresolved. CDR1 and CDR2 from the germline V gene are KGHSH and LQKENI. The CDR3 consists of 13 residues. V dropped 3 bases and J dropped 8 bases, with 10 bases sitting between them. The CDR3, as DNA: TGTGCCAGCTCACCGGGAGCCTTCGAAAAACTGTTTTTT. This codes for CASSPGAFEKLFF. The entire variable domain, with the rest obtained from reference TRBV18 and TRBJ1-4, is as follows: NAGVMQNPRHLVRRRGQEARLRCSPMKGHSHVYWYRQLPEEGLKFMVYLQKENIIDESGMPKERFSAEFPKEGPSILRIQQVVRGDSAAYFCASSPGAFEKLFFGSGTQLSVL.

This chain joins TRBV10-3 and TRBJ1-1, with TRBD1 identical over 7 bases. Germline-derived CDR1 and CDR2 are ENHRY and SYGVKD. The ends lost 1 base at V and 4 bases at J; junction bases unmatched: 6. The CDR3 consists of 15 residues. CDR3 sequence: CAISELEGASTEAFF. The CDR3 coding sequence is TGTGCCATCAGTGAGTTAGAGGGGGCGAGCACTGAAGCTTTCTTT.

This chain joins TRBV12-3 or TRBV12-4 and TRBJ1-6; no clear D gene. V was trimmed by 0 bases and J by 7 bases, leaving 4 bases between them. This CDR3 comprises 13 residues. The CDR3 DNA sequence: TGTGCCAGCAGTTTAGCCCAGAATTCACCCCTCCACTTT. Protein sequence: CASSLAQNSPLHF.

V and J are TRBV2 and TRBJ1-2; the D is unclear. CDR3 length: 11 amino acids. Germline loops: CDR1 SNHLY, CDR2 FYNNEI. Between the trimmed V and J ends, which lost 6 bases and 12 bases, there was a span of 14 bases. The CDR3 loop is CASRTGGRNTF. The CDR3 nucleotides are TGTGCCAGCAGGACCGGAGGTCGGAACACCTTC.

The J gene is TRBJ1-6, the V gene TRBV28, with D tentatively TRBD1 (6 bases). Trimming shortened V by 3 bases and J by 8 bases, and 23 bases separated the two germline ends. Germline CDR1 MDHEN, CDR2 SYDVKM. The CDR3 contains 18 residues. The CDR3 region is CASSFLNRGGSTDSPLHF. In DNA form, the CDR3 reads TGTGCCAGCAGTTTTCTCAATAGGGGGGGCTCGACGGATTCACCCCTCCACTTT.

The chain combines TRBV28 with TRBJ1-1; TRBD1 might be the D (6 bases). The germline CDR1 and CDR2 sequences are MDHEN and SYDVKM. V lost 4 bases and J lost 0, with 15 bases in between. The CDR3 has 16 residues. The CDR3 DNA sequence: TGTGCCAGCAGTTCTTTGGGGGCCGGGATGAACACTGAAGCTTTCTTT. Its protein product is CASSSLGAGMNTEAFF.

The chain's CDR3 is CSASYSGGRETQYF. The CDR3 coding sequence is TGCAGTGCTAGTTATTCAGGGGGCAGAGAGACCCAGTACTTC. The chain couples TRBV20-1 to TRBJ2-5; 8 positions match TRBD1. The J segment lost 4 bases and the V segment lost 3 bases, leaving 7 bases of the junction unmatched. Germline V lookup: CDR1 DFQATT, CDR2 SNEGSKA (reference sequence). This CDR3 region has 14 residues.